A selection of T cell receptor beta chains follows, all from one sample in a study of blood T cells in healthy people across ages. TCRdb independently ran MiXCR on the 5' RACE reads; one entry per CDR3 protein. The sample holds around 2 million distinct CDR3 sequences, approximately 39% seen once. Sequenced input: blood. The receptors were gathered from a human donor in good health. CDR3s include the opening cysteine and the closing phenylalanine or tryptophan. Fields, in order: V gene, CDR3 length, CDR3 protein.

v_gene: TRBV29-1
len: 13
CDR3aa: CSAAGPLTDTQYF

v_gene: TRBV29-1
len: 14
CDR3aa: CSVVPGTGSYEQYF

v_gene: TRBV5-1
len: 15
CDR3aa: CASSLTSGGADEQFF

v_gene: TRBV28
len: 16
CDR3aa: CASSKPSGGALDEQFF

v_gene: TRBV7-9
len: 16
CDR3aa: CASSISTVRAKNGYTF

v_gene: TRBV5-1
len: 13
CDR3aa: CASSLDLSDIQYF

v_gene: TRBV10-3
len: 13
CDR3aa: CAISEVLAGEQYF

v_gene: TRBV11-3
len: 15
CDR3aa: CASSVAAFSYNEQFF

v_gene: TRBV7-3
len: 14
CDR3aa: CASSFSGNDNEQFF

v_gene: TRBV5-6
len: 16
CDR3aa: CASSLVRTSNTDTQYF

v_gene: TRBV5-1
len: 12
CDR3aa: CASSLERNGYTF

v_gene: TRBV5-6
len: 16
CDR3aa: CASSLGLDRGSYEQYF

v_gene: TRBV11-2
len: 16
CDR3aa: CASSTWRGRQGHGYTF

v_gene: TRBV20-1
len: 15
CDR3aa: CSARGASANSYEQYF

v_gene: TRBV5-1
len: 12
CDR3aa: CASSFTGEQLFF

v_gene: TRBV10-3
len: 16
CDR3aa: CAISEVTPYSNQPQHF

v_gene: TRBV2
len: 12
CDR3aa: CASSRIGTEAFF

v_gene: TRBV2
len: 15
CDR3aa: CASSVRGGLTDTQYF